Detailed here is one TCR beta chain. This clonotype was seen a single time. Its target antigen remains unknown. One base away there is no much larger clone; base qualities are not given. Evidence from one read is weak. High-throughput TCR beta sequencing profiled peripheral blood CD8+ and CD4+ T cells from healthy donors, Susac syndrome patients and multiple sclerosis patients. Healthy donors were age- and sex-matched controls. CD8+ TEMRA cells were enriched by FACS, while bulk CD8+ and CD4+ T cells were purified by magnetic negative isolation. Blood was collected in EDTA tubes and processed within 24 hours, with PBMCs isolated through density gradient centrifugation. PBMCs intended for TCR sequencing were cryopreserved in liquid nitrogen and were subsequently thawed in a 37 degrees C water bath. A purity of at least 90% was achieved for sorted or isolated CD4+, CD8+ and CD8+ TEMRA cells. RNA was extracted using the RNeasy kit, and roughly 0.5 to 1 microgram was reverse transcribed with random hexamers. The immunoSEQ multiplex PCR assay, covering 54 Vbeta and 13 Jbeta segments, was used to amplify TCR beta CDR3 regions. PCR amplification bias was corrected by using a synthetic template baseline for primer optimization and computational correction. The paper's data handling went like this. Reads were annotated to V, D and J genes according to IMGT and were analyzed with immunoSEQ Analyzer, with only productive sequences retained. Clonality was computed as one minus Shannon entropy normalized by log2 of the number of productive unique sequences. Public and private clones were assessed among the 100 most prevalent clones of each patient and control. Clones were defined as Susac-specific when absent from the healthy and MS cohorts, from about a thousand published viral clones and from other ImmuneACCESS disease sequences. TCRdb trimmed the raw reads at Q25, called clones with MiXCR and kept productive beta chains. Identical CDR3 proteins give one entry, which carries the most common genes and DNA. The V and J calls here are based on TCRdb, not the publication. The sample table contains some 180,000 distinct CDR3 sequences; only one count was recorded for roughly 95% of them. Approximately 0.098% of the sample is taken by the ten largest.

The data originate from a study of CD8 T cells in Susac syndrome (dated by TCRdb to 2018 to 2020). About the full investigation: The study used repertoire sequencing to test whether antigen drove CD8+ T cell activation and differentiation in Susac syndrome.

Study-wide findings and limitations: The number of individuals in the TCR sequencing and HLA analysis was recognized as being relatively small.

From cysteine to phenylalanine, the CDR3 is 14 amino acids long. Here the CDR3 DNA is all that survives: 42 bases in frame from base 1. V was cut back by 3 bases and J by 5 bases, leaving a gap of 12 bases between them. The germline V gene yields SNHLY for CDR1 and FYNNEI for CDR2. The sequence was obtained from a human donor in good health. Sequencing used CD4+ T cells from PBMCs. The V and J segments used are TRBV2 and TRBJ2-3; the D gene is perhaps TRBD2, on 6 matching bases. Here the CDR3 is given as CASSDRAGGDTQYF. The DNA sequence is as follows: TGTGCCAGCAGTGATAGGGCCGGGGGAGATACGCAGTATTTT.